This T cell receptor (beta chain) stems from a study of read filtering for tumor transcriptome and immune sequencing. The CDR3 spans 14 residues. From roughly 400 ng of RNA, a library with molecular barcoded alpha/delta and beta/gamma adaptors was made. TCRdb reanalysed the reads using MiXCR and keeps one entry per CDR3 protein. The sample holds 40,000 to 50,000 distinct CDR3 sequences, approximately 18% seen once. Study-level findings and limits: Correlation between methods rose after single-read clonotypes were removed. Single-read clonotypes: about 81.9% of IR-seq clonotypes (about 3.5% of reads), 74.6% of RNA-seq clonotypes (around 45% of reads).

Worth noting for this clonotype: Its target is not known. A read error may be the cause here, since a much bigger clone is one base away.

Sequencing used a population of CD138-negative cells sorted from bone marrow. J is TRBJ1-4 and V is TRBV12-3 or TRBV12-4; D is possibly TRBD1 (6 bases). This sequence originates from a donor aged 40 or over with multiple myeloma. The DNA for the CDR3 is TGTGCCAGCAGAAAGCAGGGGTCAAATGAAAAACCGTTTTTT. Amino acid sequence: CASRKQGSNEKPFF.